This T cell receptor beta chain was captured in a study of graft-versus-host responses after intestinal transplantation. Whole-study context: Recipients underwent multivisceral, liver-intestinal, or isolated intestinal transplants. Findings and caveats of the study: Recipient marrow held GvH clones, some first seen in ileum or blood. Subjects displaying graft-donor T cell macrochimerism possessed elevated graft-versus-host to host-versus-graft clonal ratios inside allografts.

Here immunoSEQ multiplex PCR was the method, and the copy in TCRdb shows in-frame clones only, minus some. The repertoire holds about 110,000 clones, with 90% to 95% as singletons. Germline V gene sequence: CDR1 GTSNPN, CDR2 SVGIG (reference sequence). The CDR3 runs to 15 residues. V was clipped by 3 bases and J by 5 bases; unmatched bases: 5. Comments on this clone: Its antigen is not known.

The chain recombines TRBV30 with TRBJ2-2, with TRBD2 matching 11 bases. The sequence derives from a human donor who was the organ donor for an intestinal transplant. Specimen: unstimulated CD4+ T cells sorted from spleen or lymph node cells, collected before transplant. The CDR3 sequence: CAWSRGLAETGELFF. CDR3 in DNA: TGTGCCTGGAGCCGGGGACTAGCGGAGACCGGGGAGCTGTTTTTT.